This paragraph reports one TCR beta chain. This entry belongs to a study of T-cell memory formation after mild COVID-19. TCRdb re-derived calls from the 5' RACE reads in MiXCR, one entry per CDR3 protein. Altogether 200,000 to 300,000 distinct CDR3 sequences are present, 16% being singletons, with the ten largest covering roughly a fifth. This CDR3 spans 16 amino acids. CDR1 and CDR2 from the germline V gene are MDHEN and SYDVKM. Trimming removed 5 bases at V and 1 base at J, with 17 bases between. This sequence was found in a man aged 18 to 35 who had mild COVID-19 (a few samples of this study predate the infection). Cell type and time point are not known. The specimen was PBMCs or a T cell subset sorted from them (not recorded which). The chain recombines TRBV28 with TRBJ2-5, with D perhaps matching TRBD1 or TRBD2 (5 bases each). This chain's CDR3 is CASSPGGLTIQETQYF. The CDR3 nucleotides are TGTGCCAGCAGTCCTGGGGGTCTAACTATCCAAGAGACCCAGTACTTC.